The 23 T cell receptor beta chains below all came from one sample that was sequenced in a study of control samples from healthy donors and cancer patients. Clones were read by immunoSEQ multiplex PCR, and TCRdb kept only the in-frame ones, dropping some. The sample shows roughly 74,000 clones, about 94% of them seen only once. The sample taken for sequencing was blood. The receptors come from a woman aged 18-30 years in good health.

This sequence joins TRBV5-6 and TRBJ2-7; D call uncertain. CDR1 and CDR2 from the germline V gene are SGHDT and YYEEEE. The CDR3 consists of 13 residues. Trimming stripped 1 base from V and 5 bases from J, with 10 bases between. In DNA form, the CDR3 reads TGTGCCAGCAGCTTGAGTCGTTTACACGAGCAGTACTTC. It codes for CASSLSRLHEQYF.

The rearrangement joins TRBV6-7 to TRBJ2-3; TRBD1 or TRBD2 may be the D gene (5 bases each). TRBV6-7 is marked as an open reading frame, function uncertain. This CDR3 region has 16 residues. The V gene lost 2 bases and the J gene lost 6 bases, with 18 bases spanning the gap. The CDR3 DNA reads TGTGCCAGCAGTTACCCGGGCTGGGACCCGGCTGATACGCAGTATTTT. It encodes CASSYPGWDPADTQYF.

The chain employs TRBV6-2 or TRBV6-3 and TRBJ2-1; D might be TRBD1 (6 bases). The CDR3 is 16 amino acids. Per germline, CDR1 MNHEY and CDR2 SVGEGT. V lost 4 bases to trimming and J lost 0 bases, with 13 bases between them. DNA for the CDR3: TGTGCCAGCAGTTTCCGGGACACGAGCTCCTACAATGAGCAGTTCTTC. As protein: CASSFRDTSSYNEQFF.

The CDR3 nucleotides are TGTGCCACCAGTGATGGGCCCTTGGGCGGCAATCAGCCCCAGCATTTT. This gives the protein CATSDGPLGGNQPQHF. V and J are TRBV24-1 and TRBJ1-5, with no clear D. Germline-derived CDR1 and CDR2 are KGHDR and SFDVKD. Trimming pared 3 bases from V and 2 bases from J, leaving 13 bases between. CDR3 length equals 16 residues.

The V call is TRBV9, the J call TRBJ2-7; D perhaps matches TRBD2 (6 bases). Germline lookup yields CDR1 SGDLS and CDR2 YYNGEE. The CDR3 extends over 15 amino acids. Trimming pared 5 bases from V and 7 bases from J, leaving 22 bases between. This CDR3 reads CASSPDLSNAGEQYF. CDR3 nucleotide sequence: TGTGCCAGCAGTCCGGACCTTTCCAACGCGGGAGAGCAGTACTTC.

This chain connects TRBV24-1 to TRBJ2-2, with 7 positions matching TRBD1. Trimming cost V 3 bases and J 6 bases; bases outside gene matches: 21. Per the germline V gene, CDR1 is KGHDR and CDR2 is SFDVKD. The length of the CDR3 is 20 residues. CDR3 sequence reads: CATSDPRDSGPLGGPGELFF. As DNA, the CDR3 is TGTGCCACCAGTGATCCCCGGGACAGTGGACCATTAGGGGGACCCGGGGAGCTGTTTTTT.

The rearrangement uses TRBV28 and TRBJ2-5, with TRBD1 matching 8 bases. Germline loops: CDR1 MDHEN, CDR2 SYDVKM. V gave up 7 bases and J gave up 4 bases; unmatched junction bases: 11. The CDR3 spans 15 residues. CDR3 protein: CASTYRDRPRETQYF. The CDR3 region has the DNA TGTGCCAGCACTTACCGGGACAGGCCAAGAGAGACCCAGTACTTC.

The V gene is TRBV7-3, the J gene TRBJ1-1; tentative D call: TRBD1 (6 bases). Germline CDR1 SGHTA, CDR2 FQGTGA. The CDR3 extends over 14 amino acids. The V end was cut by 5 bases, the J end by 3 bases, with 13 bases between. CDR3 DNA sequence: TGTGCCAGCAGCCCTACAGGGTTTGACACTGAAGCTTTCTTT. Its translation is CASSPTGFDTEAFF.

The genes are TRBV4-2 and TRBJ1-2; D unresolved. This CDR3 contains 16 residues. Germline loops: CDR1 LGHNA, CDR2 YNFKEQ. V lost 0 bases, J lost 1 base, and 12 bases lay in between. CDR3 region: CASSQDSEKFNYGYTF. CDR3 in DNA: TGTGCCAGCAGCCAAGATAGTGAGAAGTTTAACTATGGCTACACCTTC.

This clone was recorded only once. V gene TRBV5-6 combines with J gene TRBJ1-3; D call uncertain. Germline CDR1 SGHDT, CDR2 YYEEEE. V was pared by 0 bases and J by 0 bases, with 7 bases between. CDR3 size: 15 residues. CDR3 loop: CASSLAVNSGNTIYF. CDR3 nucleotide sequence: TGTGCCAGCAGCTTGGCCGTCAACTCTGGAAACACCATATATTTT.

The rearrangement links TRBV5-1 to TRBJ2-7; 9 nucleotides agree with TRBD1. The trim removed 4 bases at V and 5 bases at J, leaving 1 base unmatched. The CDR3 is made up of 12 amino acids. The V gene's germline CDR1 is SGHRS and CDR2 YFSETQ. In nucleotides, the CDR3 is TGCGCCAGCAGCCGGGACAGGGACGAGCAGTACTTC. It yields the protein CASSRDRDEQYF.

The rearrangement joins TRBV11-2 to TRBJ2-7; TRBD2 is a possible D gene (5 bases). CDR3 size: 14 residues. Germline V gene lookup returns CDR1 SGHAT and CDR2 FQNNGV. V was clipped by 3 bases and J by 4 bases, with 13 bases between them. The CDR3 loop is CASSLFLRTYEQYF. The CDR3 coding sequence is TGTGCCAGCAGCTTGTTTCTCAGGACTTACGAGCAGTACTTC.

The chain is built from TRBV5-4 and TRBJ2-3; the match to TRBD2 covers 9 bases. This CDR3 is built from 17 residues. With 2 bases clipped from V and 6 bases from J, the junction kept 13 bases outside the gene matches. CDR1 SGHNT and CDR2 YYREEE come from the germline V gene (reference sequence). The CDR3: CASSLVLGTSYGDTQYF. CDR3 sequence (DNA): TGTGCCAGCAGCTTAGTACTTGGGACTAGCTACGGCGATACGCAGTATTTT.

V usage is TRBV12-3 or TRBV12-4 and J usage is TRBJ1-1, with D perhaps matching TRBD1 (5 bases). Trimming pared 3 bases from V and 0 bases from J, leaving 5 bases between. The CDR3 runs 13 residues. As DNA, the CDR3 is TGTGCCAGCAGTTTGACAGTGAACACTGAAGCTTTCTTT. This sequence encodes CASSLTVNTEAFF.

The V call is TRBV28, the J call TRBJ1-5; 10 positions agree with TRBD1. Trimming removed 8 bases from V and 7 bases from J; junction bases left unmatched: 11. Germline V gene data show CDR1 as MDHEN and CDR2 as SYDVKM. The CDR3 extends over 15 amino acids. CDR3 residues: CASERRDRGPQPQHF. DNA of the CDR3: TGTGCCAGCGAGAGGAGGGACAGGGGACCCCAGCCCCAGCATTTT.

A single count supports this clone. The chain couples TRBV7-7 to TRBJ2-3; a weak D match, TRBD2 (6 bases). The CDR3 spans 14 residues. V lost 1 base, J lost 9 bases, and 14 bases lay in between. The germline gives CDR1 SSHAT, CDR2 FNYEAQ (reference sequence). This CDR3 is CASSLDRSGTTQYF. The CDR3 bases are TGTGCCAGCAGCTTAGACCGTAGCGGAACGACGCAGTATTTT.

V gene TRBV28 combines with J gene TRBJ1-1, with unresolved D. This CDR3 is 15 amino acids long. Trimming cost V 5 bases and J 3 bases, with 16 bases left between them. Germline CDR1 MDHEN, CDR2 SYDVKM. CDR3 DNA: TGTGCCAGCAGTATGCCCCCCGGGTTCCACACTGAAGCTTTCTTT. This translates into CASSMPPGFHTEAFF.

About this clone: Within the sample, other DNA sequences also encode this same CDR3. The V gene is TRBV19, the J gene TRBJ1-6; 8 bases fit TRBD1. Unmatched junction bases numbered 4, after V lost 3 bases and J lost 6 bases. The CDR3 runs 15 residues. Germline V gene data show CDR1 as LNHDA and CDR2 as SQIVND (reference sequence). For the CDR3, the DNA is TGTGCCAGTAGTATGACTGGACAGGGTAATTCACCCCTCCACTTT. It specifies CASSMTGQGNSPLHF.

The chain carries TRBV19 and TRBJ2-5; D may be TRBD1 or TRBD2 (6 bases each). V dropped 7 bases and J dropped 1 base, with 19 bases sitting between them. This CDR3 spans 16 amino acids. Germline lookup yields CDR1 LNHDA and CDR2 SQIVND (reference sequence). CDR3 protein: CASTPGTQGPQETQYF. CDR3 bases: TGTGCCAGTACCCCAGGGACTCAGGGGCCCCAAGAGACCCAGTACTTC.

The chain combines TRBV5-1 with TRBJ1-5; D might be TRBD1 (5 bases). CDR1 SGHRS and CDR2 YFSETQ come from the germline V gene. The CDR3 runs to 14 residues. The V and J ends lost 4 bases and 7 bases respectively, with 15 bases between them. CDR3 sequence: CASSPDGGGQPQHF. CDR3 coding DNA: TGCGCCAGCAGCCCGGACGGGGGTGGGCAGCCCCAGCATTTT.

The rearrangement joins TRBV28 to TRBJ2-2; D gene ambiguous. V lost 9 bases to trimming and J lost 0 bases, with 2 bases between them. There are 11 residues in the CDR3. From germline, CDR1 is MDHEN and CDR2 SYDVKM. CDR3 in DNA: TGTGCCAGTACGAACACCGGGGAGCTGTTTTTT. Translation gives CASTNTGELFF.

The chain recombines TRBV5-1 with TRBJ1-2; D perhaps matches TRBD1 (5 bases). The V gene's germline CDR1 is SGHRS and CDR2 YFSETQ. The CDR3 runs 15 residues. The germline V and J ends were trimmed by 0 bases and 6 bases, with 15 bases remaining between them. CDR3 coding DNA: TGCGCCAGCAGCTTGGCCTGGACCGGGGGGGATGGCTACACCTTC. Protein product: CASSLAWTGGDGYTF.

CDR3 coding DNA: TGTGCCAGCAGCTCGAACTCGGCGGTGGTGAGGGAGACCCAGTACTTC. Translating it yields CASSSNSAVVRETQYF. This sequence joins TRBV5-5 and TRBJ2-5; D gene unclear. CDR3 length: 16 residues. The V and J ends lost 3 bases and 5 bases respectively, with 20 bases between them. Germline V gene lookup returns CDR1 SGHKS and CDR2 YYEKEE (reference sequence).